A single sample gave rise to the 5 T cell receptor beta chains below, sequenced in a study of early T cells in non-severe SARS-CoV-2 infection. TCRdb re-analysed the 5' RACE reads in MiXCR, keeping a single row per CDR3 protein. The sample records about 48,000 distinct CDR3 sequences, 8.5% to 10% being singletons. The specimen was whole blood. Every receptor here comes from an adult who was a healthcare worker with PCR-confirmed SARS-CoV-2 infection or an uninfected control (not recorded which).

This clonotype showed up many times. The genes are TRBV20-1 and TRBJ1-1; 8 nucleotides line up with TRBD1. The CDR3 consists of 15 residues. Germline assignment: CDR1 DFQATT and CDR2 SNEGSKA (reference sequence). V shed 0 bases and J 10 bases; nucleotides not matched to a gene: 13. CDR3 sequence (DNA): TGCAGTGCTAGAGATCTCGGACAGGGTTTGGTAGGAGCTTTCTTT. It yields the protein CSARDLGQGLVGAFF.

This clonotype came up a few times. The CDR3 coding sequence is TGTGCCAGCACCCCTGGGGCGGGAGATAATTCACCCCTCCACTTT. It is translated as CASTPGAGDNSPLHF. The chain joins TRBV7-9 to TRBJ1-6, with TRBD1 as a possible D gene (5 bases). The CDR3 is 15 residues long. V was trimmed by 7 bases and J by 5 bases, leaving 15 bases between them. Per germline, CDR1 SEHNR and CDR2 FQNEAQ (reference sequence).

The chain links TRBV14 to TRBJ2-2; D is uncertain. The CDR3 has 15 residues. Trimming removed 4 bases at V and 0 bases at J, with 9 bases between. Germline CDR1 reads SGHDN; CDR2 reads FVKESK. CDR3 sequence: CASSLRSPNTGELFF. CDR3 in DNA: TGTGCCAGCAGCCTAAGGAGTCCGAACACCGGGGAGCTGTTTTTT.

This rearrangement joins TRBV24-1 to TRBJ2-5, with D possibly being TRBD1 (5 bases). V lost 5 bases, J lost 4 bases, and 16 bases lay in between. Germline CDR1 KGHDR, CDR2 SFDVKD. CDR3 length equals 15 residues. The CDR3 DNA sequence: TGTGCCACCAGTGTACGCACACCCAGGGCAGAGACCCAGTACTTC. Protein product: CATSVRTPRAETQYF.

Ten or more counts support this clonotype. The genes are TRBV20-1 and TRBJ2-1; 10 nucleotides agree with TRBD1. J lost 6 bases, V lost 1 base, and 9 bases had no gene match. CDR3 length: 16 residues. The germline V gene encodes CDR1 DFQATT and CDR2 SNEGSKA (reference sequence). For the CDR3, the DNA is TGCAGTGCTAGAGGCATAGGGACAGGGGCTCTCAATGAGCAGTTCTTC. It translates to CSARGIGTGALNEQFF.